Sequencing of this T cell receptor (beta chain) was carried out in a study of blood T cell repertoires in COVID-19. Across the whole study: The United States, Italy and Spain supplied acute and convalescent COVID-19 samples. Sample material is recorded as cDNA or gDNA derived from T cells, B-cell-depleted T cells, or PBMCs.

CDR1 is MDHEN and CDR2 is SYDVKM in the germline V gene. The CDR3 covers 13 residues. V was shortened by 5 bases and J by 0 bases, with 8 bases between the two germline ends. As processed by the authors: The authors estimated nucleated cell counts from reference gene primer amplification. Clones were sequenced by immunoSEQ multiplex PCR, and TCRdb holds only the in-frame ones, with some missing. V and J calls plus clone size are reproduced from that table; the DNA served to infer D and trimming. The data contain under 30,000 clones, nearly 90% of them singletons. This sequence originates from a human donor in a cohort sampled during active COVID-19. What was sequenced was peripheral blood. V gene TRBV28 combines with J gene TRBJ2-7, with a possible D match to TRBD1 (5 bases). This chain's CDR3 is CASSQGSSYEQYF. CDR3 nucleotide sequence: TGTGCCAGCAGTCAGGGCAGCTCCTACGAGCAGTACTTC. The full variable domain, rest sourced from reference TRBV28 and TRBJ2-7, is DVKVTQSSRYLVKRTGEKVFLECVQDMDHENMFWYRQDPGLGLRLIYFSYDVKMKEKGDIPEGYSVSREKKERFSLILESASTNQTSMYLCASSQGSSYEQYFGPGTRLTVT.